The entry below gives a single T cell receptor beta chain sequence along with its context. Its antigen is undetermined. The V gene's germline CDR1 is SSHAT and CDR2 FNYEAQ (reference sequence). V was shortened by 5 bases and J by 0 bases, with 12 bases between the two germline ends. CDR3 length: 15 amino acids. Cells were stimulated with overlapping HIV-1 Gag 15-mer peptides. CD40L-negative CD69-negative CD45RO-high memory CD4+ T cells were sorted as populations depleted of antigen-responding cells. For at least 4 years, plasma HIV-1 RNA was undetectable (<50 copies/mL). The source of the sample is a study of persistence of HIV-infected CD4 T cells. Study as a whole: Isolated cells were CMV- and HIV-1 Gag-responding CD4+ T cells. Blood samples, up to roughly 200 mL, came from multiple time points, except a couple of leukapheresis donors sampled once.

The libraries were made with immunoSEQ version 4 in survey mode. Clones were read by immunoSEQ multiplex PCR, and TCRdb kept only the in-frame ones, dropping some. Among about 40,000 clones, over 75% were seen once, and the ten largest hold about 5%. Study-level results: Within sorted populations, more oligoclonal TCRs accompanied more oligoclonal proviruses.

The V and J genes are TRBV7-7 and TRBJ2-3; TRBD2 is a possible D gene (6 bases). The TCR comes from an adult with HIV. The donor label of this sample is uncertain. The sample here was cultured CD4+ T cells from PBMCs, taken from a patient who received antiretroviral therapy. The CDR3 DNA follows: TGTGCCAGCAGCCGCGGGGAATCTAGCACAGATACGCAGTATTTT. It specifies CASSRGESSTDTQYF.